The entry below gives a single TCR beta chain sequence along with its context. As processed by the authors: Estimation of nucleated cell counts was performed using reference gene primer amplification. Using immunoSEQ multiplex PCR, the repertoire was profiled, and TCRdb retains in-frame clones only, with some absent. V, J and clone size are those of that table, while D and trimming were read from the DNA. The sample has 95,000 to 150,000 clones, 85% to 90% seen once; the top ten hold around 3.2%. This sample stems from a study of blood T cell repertoires in COVID-19. Study-wide context: Samples taken during acute and convalescent COVID-19 were collected in the United States, Italy and Spain. In each case, the material was cDNA or gDNA derived from T cells, B-cell-depleted T cells, or PBMCs.

This TCR came from a woman at least 80 years old with COVID-19, enrolled during active disease. Sequences were obtained from peripheral blood.

The CDR3 DNA sequence: TGTGCCAGCAAAACAGGGACAGTGTCCACAGATACGCAGTATTTT. This gives the protein CASKTGTVSTDTQYF. The chain carries TRBV6-5 and TRBJ2-3; 7 bases align to TRBD1. The CDR3 runs 15 residues. Germline lookup yields CDR1 MNHEY and CDR2 SVGAGI. Trimming at V came to 7 bases and at J to 2 bases, leaving 9 bases not matched to a gene.